This TCR beta chain is from a study of T-cell memory formation after mild COVID-19. Regarding the study as a whole: Contracting clones, day 15 to 85, had balanced CD4/CD8, and later expanders favored CD4+.

In TCRdb, the 5' RACE reads were re-called with MiXCR into one record per CDR3 protein. The sample lists 35,000 to 55,000 distinct CDR3 sequences; roughly 9.8% were seen once. This clonotype was found many times. Its antigen is unknown. Sequencing was done on a sample of PBMCs or a T cell subset sorted from them (not recorded which). The sequence derives from an adult woman who had mild COVID-19 (a few samples of this study predate the infection). Cell type and time point are not known.

The CDR3 DNA reads as TGTGCCAGCAGCTTCATCCAGGGGCTAGGCACAGATACGCAGTATTTT. This gives the protein CASSFIQGLGTDTQYF. This chain connects TRBV7-9 to TRBJ2-3, with D possibly matching TRBD1 (6 bases). V lost 3 bases and J 1 base, leaving 14 bases between the germline ends. Per germline, CDR1 SEHNR and CDR2 FQNEAQ (reference sequence). CDR3 length: 16 residues.